Following are 3 T cell receptor beta chains from one sample sequenced in a study of T-cell memory formation after mild COVID-19. TCRdb passed the 5' RACE reads through MiXCR, listing each CDR3 protein once. This table has about 210,000 distinct CDR3 sequences, roughly 27% appearing once. The specimen was PBMCs or a T cell subset sorted from them (not recorded which). These TCRs come from an adult woman who had mild COVID-19 (a few samples of this study predate the infection). Cell type and time point are not known.

The chain couples TRBV6-2 or TRBV6-3 to TRBJ2-3, with TRBD1 matching 9 bases. CDR1 MNHEY and CDR2 SVGEGT come from the germline V gene. The CDR3 consists of 16 residues. J was trimmed by 4 bases and V by 5 bases; bases with no gene match: 10. The CDR3 spells CASSDVAGQGADTQYF. The CDR3 nucleotides read TGTGCCAGCAGTGATGTCGCGGGACAGGGAGCAGATACGCAGTATTTT.

This clonotype was recorded many times. The gene calls are TRBV7-2 and TRBJ2-3; tentatively, D is TRBD1 or TRBD2 (6 bases each). Germline V CDR1 and CDR2: SGHTA, FQGNSA. V lost 1 base to trimming and J lost 2 bases, with 10 bases between them. The CDR3 covers 15 residues. The CDR3 region has the DNA TGTGCCAGCAGCTTAGGGGGGGCCCTCACAGATACGCAGTATTTT. It is translated as CASSLGGALTDTQYF.

This chain connects TRBV7-2 to TRBJ2-1; TRBD2 matches 7 bases. The CDR3 sequence is 16 residues long. V was pared by 3 bases and J by 10 bases, with 15 bases of the junction left unmatched. Germline-derived CDR1 and CDR2 are SGHTA and FQGNSA. The CDR3 sequence is CASSFYIAGLGREQFF. CDR3 bases: TGTGCCAGCAGCTTCTACATAGCGGGCCTGGGAAGAGAGCAGTTCTTC. The full variable domain, with the rest looked up from reference TRBV7-2 and TRBJ2-1, is GAGVSQSPSNKVTEKGKDVELRCDPISGHTALYWYRQSLGQGLEFLIYFQGNSAPDKSGLPSDRFSAERTGGSVSTLTIQRTQQEDSAVYLCASSFYIAGLGREQFFGPGTRLTVL.